This TCR beta chain was captured by sequencing in a study of human T cells and chemical hapten exposure. At the level of the study: Sensitizing treatment utilized 2% DPC over a 2 cm by 2 cm portion of upper inner arm skin. Minor volume differences among pooled libraries chiefly drove per-sample TCR yield variation. Points from the study as a whole: No alteration of TCRs above 1 in 1000 frequency was seen with DPC sensitization.

Germline values: CDR1 SGHTA, CDR2 FQGNSA. V trimming: 0 bases; J trimming: 9 bases; junction bases outside the gene matches: 12. The CDR3 has 16 residues. Time point of the sample: pre-sensitization, week 0. Treatment noted: therapeutic diphenylcyclopropenone sensitization with weekly scalp DPC. Total RNA was isolated from unfractionated whole blood. TCRdb ran MiXCR on the RACE reads and lists one entry per CDR3 protein. The table lists fewer than 45,000 distinct CDR3 sequences, approximately 10% of them singletons. A word on this clonotype: Its matching antigen is unknown.

The TCR was taken from a man aged 45-65 years with alopecia areata. Some clones in this sample may be carry-over from other donors' samples. J is TRBJ2-3 and V is TRBV7-2, with TRBD1 matching over 7 bases. Sequenced here: whole blood, sampled in connection with sensitization to the hapten diphenylcyclopropenone (DPC). The CDR3 is CASSLASTGSIRTQYF. CDR3 sequence (DNA): TGTGCCAGCAGCTTAGCCTCGACAGGGTCAATAAGGACGCAGTATTTT.